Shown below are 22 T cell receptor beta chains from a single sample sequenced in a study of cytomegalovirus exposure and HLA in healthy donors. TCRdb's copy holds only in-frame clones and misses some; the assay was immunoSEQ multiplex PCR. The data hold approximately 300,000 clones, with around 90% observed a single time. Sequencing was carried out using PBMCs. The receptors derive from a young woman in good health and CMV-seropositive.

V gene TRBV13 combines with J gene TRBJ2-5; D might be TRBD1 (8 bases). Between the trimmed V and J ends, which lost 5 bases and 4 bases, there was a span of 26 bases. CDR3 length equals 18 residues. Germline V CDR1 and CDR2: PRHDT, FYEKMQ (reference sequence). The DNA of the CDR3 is TGTGCCAGCAGCATATACAGGGGGGCTAGCGGCCGGCGAGAGACCCAGTACTTC. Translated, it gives CASSIYRGASGRRETQYF.

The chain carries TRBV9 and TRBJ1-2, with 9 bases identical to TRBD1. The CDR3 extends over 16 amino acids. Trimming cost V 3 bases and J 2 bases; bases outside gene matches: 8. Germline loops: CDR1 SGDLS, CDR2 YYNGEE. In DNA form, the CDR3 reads TGTGCCAGCAGCGGCCAAACAGGGGGCCGGAACTATGGCTACACCTTC. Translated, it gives CASSGQTGGRNYGYTF.

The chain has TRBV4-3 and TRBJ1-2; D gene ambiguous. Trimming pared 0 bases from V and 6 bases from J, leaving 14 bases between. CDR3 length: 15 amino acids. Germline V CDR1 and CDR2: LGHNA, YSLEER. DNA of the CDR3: TGCGCCAGCAGCCAAGATCGGGTACCGACGGATGGCTACACCTTC. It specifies CASSQDRVPTDGYTF.

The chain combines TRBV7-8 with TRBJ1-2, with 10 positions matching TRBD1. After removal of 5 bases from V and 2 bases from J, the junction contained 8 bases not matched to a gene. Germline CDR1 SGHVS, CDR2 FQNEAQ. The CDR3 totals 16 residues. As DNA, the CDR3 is TGTGCCAGCAGCCCGGAACCGGGACAGGGGAACTATGGCTACACCTTC. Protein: CASSPEPGQGNYGYTF.

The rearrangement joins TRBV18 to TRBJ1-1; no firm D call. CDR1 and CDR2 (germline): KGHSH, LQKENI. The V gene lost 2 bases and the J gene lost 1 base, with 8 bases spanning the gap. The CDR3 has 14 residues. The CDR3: CASSPGEPNTEAFF. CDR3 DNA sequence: TGTGCCAGCTCACCAGGAGAACCGAACACTGAAGCTTTCTTT.

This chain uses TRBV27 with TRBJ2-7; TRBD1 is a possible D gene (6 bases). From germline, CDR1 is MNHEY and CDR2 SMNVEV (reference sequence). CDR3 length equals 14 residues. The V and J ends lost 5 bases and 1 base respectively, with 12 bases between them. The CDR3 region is CASSPGVGSYEQYF. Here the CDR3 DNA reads TGTGCCAGCAGTCCAGGGGTAGGGTCCTACGAGCAGTACTTC.

The DNA for the CDR3 is TGTGCCAGCAGCTCAGCACAGGGGCGGAATGAGCAGTTCTTC. This codes for CASSSAQGRNEQFF. The genes are TRBV7-2 and TRBJ2-1, with TRBD1 matching over 7 bases. The V and J ends lost 4 bases and 7 bases, in that order; junction bases with no gene match: 7. The CDR3 is 14 residues long. Germline assignment: CDR1 SGHTA and CDR2 FQGNSA.

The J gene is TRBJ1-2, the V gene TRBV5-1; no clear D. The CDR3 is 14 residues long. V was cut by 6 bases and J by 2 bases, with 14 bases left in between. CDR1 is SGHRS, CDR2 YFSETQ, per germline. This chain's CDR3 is CASTMGILNYGYTF. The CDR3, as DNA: TGCGCCAGCACCATGGGCATACTAAACTATGGCTACACCTTC.

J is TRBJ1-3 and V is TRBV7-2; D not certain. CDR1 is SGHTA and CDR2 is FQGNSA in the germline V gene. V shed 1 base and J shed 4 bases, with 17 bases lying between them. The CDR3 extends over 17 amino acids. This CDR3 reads CASSLDYAFRGGNTIYF. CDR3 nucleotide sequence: TGTGCCAGCAGCTTAGACTATGCTTTCAGAGGGGGAAACACCATATATTTT.

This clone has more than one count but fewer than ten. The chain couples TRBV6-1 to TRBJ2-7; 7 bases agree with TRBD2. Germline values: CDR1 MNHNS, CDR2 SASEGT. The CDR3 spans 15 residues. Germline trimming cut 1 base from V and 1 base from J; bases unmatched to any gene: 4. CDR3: CASSEGWGGSYEQYF. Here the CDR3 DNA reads TGTGCCAGCAGTGAAGGGTGGGGGGGTTCCTACGAGCAGTACTTC.

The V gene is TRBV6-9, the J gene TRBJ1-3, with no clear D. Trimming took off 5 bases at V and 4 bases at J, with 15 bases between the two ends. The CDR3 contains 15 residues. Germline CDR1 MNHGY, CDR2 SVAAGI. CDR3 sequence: CASSIPDEEGNTIYF. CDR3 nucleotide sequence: TGTGCCAGCAGTATACCGGACGAGGAAGGAAACACCATATATTTT.

As DNA, the CDR3 is TGTGCCAGCAGTTCCCTGGCCGGGGAGCTGTTTTTT. It yields the protein CASSSLAGELFF. This sequence joins TRBV27 and TRBJ2-2; D is unclear. Germline CDR1 MNHEY, CDR2 SMNVEV (reference sequence). This CDR3 is built from 12 residues. V shed 4 bases and J shed 6 bases, with 6 bases lying between them.

CDR3 nucleotides: TGTGCCAGCATCAGAACAGCGGGCCAAGAGACCCAGTACTTC. Protein sequence: CASIRTAGQETQYF. The chain links TRBV6-6 to TRBJ2-5; D possibly corresponds to TRBD2 (6 bases). Germline loops: CDR1 MNHNY, CDR2 SVGAGI (reference sequence). The CDR3 totals 14 residues. Trimming took 7 bases from V and 1 from J, leaving 13 bases between them.

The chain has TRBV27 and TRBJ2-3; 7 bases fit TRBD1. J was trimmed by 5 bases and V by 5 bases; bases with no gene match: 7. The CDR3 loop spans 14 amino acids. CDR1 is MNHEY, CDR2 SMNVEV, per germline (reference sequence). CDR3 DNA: TGTGCCAGCAGTCGGGACAGTAAGTTAGATACGCAGTATTTT. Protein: CASSRDSKLDTQYF.

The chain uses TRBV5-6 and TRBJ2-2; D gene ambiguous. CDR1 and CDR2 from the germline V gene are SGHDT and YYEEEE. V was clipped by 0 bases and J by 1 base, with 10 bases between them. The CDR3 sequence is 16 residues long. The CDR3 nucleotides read TGTGCCAGCAGCTTGGTTAACTCAGGGAACACCGGGGAGCTGTTTTTT. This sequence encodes CASSLVNSGNTGELFF. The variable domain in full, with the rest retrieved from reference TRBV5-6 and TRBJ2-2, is DAGVTQSPTHLIKTRGQQVTLRCSPKSGHDTVSWYQQALGQGPQFIFQYYEEEERQRGNFPDRFSGHQFPNYSSELNVNALLLGDSALYLCASSLVNSGNTGELFFGEGSRLTVL.

CDR3 sequence: CSVPGLAGSTDTQYF. DNA for the CDR3: TGCAGCGTTCCGGGACTAGCGGGCTCCACAGATACGCAGTATTTT. This chain connects TRBV29-1 to TRBJ2-3, with 12 bases fitting TRBD2. The CDR3 is 15 amino acids. CDR1 is SQVTM, CDR2 ANQGSEA, per germline. The ends lost 5 bases at V and 2 bases at J; junction bases unmatched: 5.

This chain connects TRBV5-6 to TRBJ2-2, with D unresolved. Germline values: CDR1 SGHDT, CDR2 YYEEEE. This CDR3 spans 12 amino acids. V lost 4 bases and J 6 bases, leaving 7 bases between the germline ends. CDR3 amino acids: CASSLAAGELFF. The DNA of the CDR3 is TGTGCCAGCAGCCTCGCCGCCGGGGAGCTGTTTTTT. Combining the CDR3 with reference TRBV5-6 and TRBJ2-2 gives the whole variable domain DAGVTQSPTHLIKTRGQQVTLRCSPKSGHDTVSWYQQALGQGPQFIFQYYEEEERQRGNFPDRFSGHQFPNYSSELNVNALLLGDSALYLCASSLAAGELFFGEGSRLTVL.

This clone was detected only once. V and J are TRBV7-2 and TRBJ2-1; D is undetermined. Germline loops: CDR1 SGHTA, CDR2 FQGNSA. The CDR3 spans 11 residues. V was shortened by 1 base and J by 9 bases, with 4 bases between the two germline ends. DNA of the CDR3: TGTGCCAGCAGCTTAGACTCTGAGCAGTTCTTC. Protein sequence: CASSLDSEQFF. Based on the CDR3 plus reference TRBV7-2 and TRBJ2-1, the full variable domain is GAGVSQSPSNKVTEKGKDVELRCDPISGHTALYWYRQSLGQGLEFLIYFQGNSAPDKSGLPSDRFSAERTGGSVSTLTIQRTQQEDSAVYLCASSLDSEQFFGPGTRLTVL.

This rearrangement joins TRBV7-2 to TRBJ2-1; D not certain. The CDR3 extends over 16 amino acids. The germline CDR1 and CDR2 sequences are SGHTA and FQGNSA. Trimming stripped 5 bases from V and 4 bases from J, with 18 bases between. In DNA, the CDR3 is TGTGCCAGCAGCCCGCGCGAGGTAGTCTTTTACAATGAGCAGTTCTTC. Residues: CASSPREVVFYNEQFF.

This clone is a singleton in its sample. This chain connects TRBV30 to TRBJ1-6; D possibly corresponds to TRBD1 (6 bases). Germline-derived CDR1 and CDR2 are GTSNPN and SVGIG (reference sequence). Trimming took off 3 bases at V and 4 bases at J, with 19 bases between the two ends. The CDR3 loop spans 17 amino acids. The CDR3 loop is CAWSYGARGSYNSPLHF. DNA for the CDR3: TGTGCCTGGAGCTACGGCGCCAGGGGTAGTTATAATTCACCCCTCCACTTT. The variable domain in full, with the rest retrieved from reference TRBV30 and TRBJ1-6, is SQTIHQWPATLVQPVGSPLSLECTVEGTSNPNLYWYRQAAGRGLQLLFYSVGIGQISSEVPQNLSASRPQDRQFILSSKKLLLSDSGFYLCAWSYGARGSYNSPLHFGNGTRLTVT.

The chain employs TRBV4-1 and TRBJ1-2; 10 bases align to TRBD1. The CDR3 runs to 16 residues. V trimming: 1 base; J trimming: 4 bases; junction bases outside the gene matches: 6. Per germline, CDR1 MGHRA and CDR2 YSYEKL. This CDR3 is CASSQGGTGERYGYTF. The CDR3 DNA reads TGCGCCAGCAGCCAAGGAGGGACAGGGGAGCGCTATGGCTACACCTTC.

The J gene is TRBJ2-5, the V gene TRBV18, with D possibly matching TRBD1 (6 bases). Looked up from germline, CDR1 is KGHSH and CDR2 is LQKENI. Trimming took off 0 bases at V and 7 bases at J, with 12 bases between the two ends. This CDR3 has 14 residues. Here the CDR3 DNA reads TGTGCCAGCTCACCACCGACAGGTCAGGGGACCCAGTACTTC. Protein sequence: CASSPPTGQGTQYF.